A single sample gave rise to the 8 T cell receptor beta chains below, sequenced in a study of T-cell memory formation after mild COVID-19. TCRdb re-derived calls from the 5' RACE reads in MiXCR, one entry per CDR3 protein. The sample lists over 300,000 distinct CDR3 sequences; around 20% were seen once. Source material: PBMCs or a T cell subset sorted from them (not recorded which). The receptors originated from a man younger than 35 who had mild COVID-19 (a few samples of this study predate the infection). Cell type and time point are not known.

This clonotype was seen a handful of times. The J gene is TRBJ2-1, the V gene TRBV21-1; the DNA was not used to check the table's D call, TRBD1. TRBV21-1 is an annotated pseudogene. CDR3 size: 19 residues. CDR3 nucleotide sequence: TGTGCCAGCACCTTAAGTGGGACAGGGACTAGCCATTCCTACAATGAGCAGTTCTTC. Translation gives CASTLSGTGTSHSYNEQFF.

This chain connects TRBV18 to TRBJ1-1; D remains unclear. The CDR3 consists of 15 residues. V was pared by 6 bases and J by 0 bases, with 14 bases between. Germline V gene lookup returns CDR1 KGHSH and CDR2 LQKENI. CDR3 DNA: TGTGCCAGCTCCCCCCGGGAGGGTATGAACACTGAAGCTTTCTTT. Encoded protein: CASSPREGMNTEAFF.

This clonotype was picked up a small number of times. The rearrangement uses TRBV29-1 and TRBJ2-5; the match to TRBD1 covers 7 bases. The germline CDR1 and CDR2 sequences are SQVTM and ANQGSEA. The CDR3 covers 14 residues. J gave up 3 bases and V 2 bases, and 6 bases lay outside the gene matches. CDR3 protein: CSVENRGMEETQYF. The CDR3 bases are TGCAGCGTTGAAAACAGGGGTATGGAAGAGACCCAGTACTTC.

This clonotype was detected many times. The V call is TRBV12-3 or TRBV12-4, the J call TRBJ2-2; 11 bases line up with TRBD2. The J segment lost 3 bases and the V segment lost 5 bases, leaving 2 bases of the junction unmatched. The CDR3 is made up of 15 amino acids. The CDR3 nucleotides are TGTGCCAGCAGTGCACTAGCGGGGGACACCGGGGAGCTGTTTTTT. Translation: CASSALAGDTGELFF.

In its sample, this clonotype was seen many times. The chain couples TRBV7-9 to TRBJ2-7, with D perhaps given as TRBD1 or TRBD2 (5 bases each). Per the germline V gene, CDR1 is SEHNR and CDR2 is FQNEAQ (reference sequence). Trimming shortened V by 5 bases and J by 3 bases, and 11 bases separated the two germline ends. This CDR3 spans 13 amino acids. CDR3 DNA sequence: TGTGCCAGCAGCCCGGGGCAGGTCTACGAGCAGTACTTC. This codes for CASSPGQVYEQYF.

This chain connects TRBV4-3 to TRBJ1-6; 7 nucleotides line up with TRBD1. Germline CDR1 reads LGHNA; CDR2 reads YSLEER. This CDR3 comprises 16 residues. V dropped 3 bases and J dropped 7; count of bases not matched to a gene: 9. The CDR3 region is CASSHEPTGRNSPLHF. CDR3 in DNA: TGCGCCAGCAGCCATGAGCCGACAGGGAGGAATTCACCCCTCCACTTT.

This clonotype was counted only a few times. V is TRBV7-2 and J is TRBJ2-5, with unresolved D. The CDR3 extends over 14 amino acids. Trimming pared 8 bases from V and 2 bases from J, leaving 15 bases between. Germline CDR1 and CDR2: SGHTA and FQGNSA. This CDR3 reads CASSPVWGQETQYF. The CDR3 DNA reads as TGTGCCAGCTCCCCGGTCTGGGGACAAGAGACCCAGTACTTC.

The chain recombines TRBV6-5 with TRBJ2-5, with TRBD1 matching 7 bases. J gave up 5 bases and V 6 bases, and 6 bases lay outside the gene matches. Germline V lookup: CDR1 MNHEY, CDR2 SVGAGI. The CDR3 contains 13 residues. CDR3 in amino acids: CASRSTGVETQYF. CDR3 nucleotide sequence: TGTGCCAGCAGGTCTACAGGGGTGGAGACCCAGTACTTC.